A single sample gave rise to the 18 T cell receptor beta chains below, sequenced in a study of blood T cells in healthy people across ages. Together with a sample-barcoded 5' primer, a J-beta primer mix was included in a second PCR lasting about 7 to 12 cycles. Using its own MiXCR run on the 5' RACE reads, TCRdb lists one record per CDR3 protein. The sample includes about 1.8 million distinct CDR3 sequences, roughly 52% of them seen just once. Sequenced material: blood. The receptors stem from a woman in her thirties or forties in good health.

This chain joins TRBV14 and TRBJ2-5; D possibly corresponds to TRBD1 (7 bases). The J call may be incorrect, as the DNA end agrees better with TRBJ2-7. Germline V CDR1 and CDR2: SGHDN, FVKESK. The CDR3 totals 16 residues. This CDR3 reads CASSHQGGFEGYEQYF. The CDR3 region has the DNA TGTGCCAGCAGCCATCAGGGGGGCTTCGAGGGGTACGAGCAGTACTTC.

This chain uses TRBV7-2 with TRBJ2-3; 9 bases align to TRBD2. This CDR3 has 15 amino acids. Germline CDR1 is SGHTA and CDR2 is FQGNSA. The V and J ends lost 3 bases and 3 bases, in that order; junction bases with no gene match: 4. The CDR3 coding sequence is TGTGCCAGCAGCTTTAGCGGGGGCTTTACAGATACGCAGTATTTT. Protein product: CASSFSGGFTDTQYF.

The rearrangement joins TRBV19 to TRBJ2-1, with TRBD2 as a possible D gene (6 bases). Between the trimmed V and J ends, which lost 3 bases and 8 bases, there was a span of 14 bases. The CDR3 consists of 14 residues. CDR1 is LNHDA and CDR2 is SQIVND in the germline V gene (reference sequence). Here the CDR3 reads CASSINRPSDEQFF. CDR3 bases: TGTGCCAGTAGTATCAACCGACCTAGCGATGAGCAGTTCTTC.

This clonotype was counted a few times. The chain uses TRBV24-1 and TRBJ2-7; TRBD1 might be the D (5 bases). V was trimmed by 3 bases and J by 3 bases, leaving 11 bases between them. Germline lookup yields CDR1 KGHDR and CDR2 SFDVKD. The CDR3 loop spans 14 amino acids. The CDR3 loop reads CATSDPRQGYEQYF. The CDR3 nucleotides read TGTGCCACCAGTGATCCCAGGCAGGGCTACGAGCAGTACTTC.

V is TRBV6-5 and J is TRBJ2-3; 12 nucleotides align to TRBD1. J lost 5 bases, V lost 4 bases, and 1 base had no gene match. Germline V gene data show CDR1 as MNHEY and CDR2 as SVGAGI. The CDR3 is 14 residues long. CDR3 sequence: CASSWDRGQDTQYF. The DNA for the CDR3 is TGTGCCAGCAGTTGGGACAGGGGGCAAGATACGCAGTATTTT.

The chain is built from TRBV4-3 and TRBJ1-4; D perhaps matches TRBD1 (5 bases). V was trimmed by 4 bases and J by 7 bases, leaving 13 bases between them. Germline V CDR1 and CDR2: LGHNA, YSLEER. The CDR3 runs to 14 residues. CDR3 nucleotide sequence: TGCGCCAGCAGCCCGGGAAAAAGGGGTGAAAAACTGTTTTTT. Protein sequence: CASSPGKRGEKLFF.

The chain employs TRBV27 and TRBJ2-3, with a weak D call TRBD1 (5 bases). Germline V lookup: CDR1 MNHEY, CDR2 SMNVEV (reference sequence). The CDR3 totals 14 residues. Trimming cost V 4 bases and J 2 bases, with 10 bases left between them. CDR3 in amino acids: CASSYRNPTDTQYF. The CDR3 DNA sequence: TGTGCCAGCAGTTACAGGAATCCCACAGATACGCAGTATTTT.

There are many counts of this clonotype. The chain couples TRBV20-1 to TRBJ2-7, with 8 bases that match TRBD2. The CDR3 has 14 amino acids. The germline CDR1 and CDR2 sequences are DFQATT and SNEGSKA (reference sequence). Trimming at V came to 6 bases and at J to 0 bases, leaving 7 bases not matched to a gene. CDR3 in DNA: TGCAGTGCCCGTCTGGCGGGGGGCTCCTACGAGCAGTACTTC. Encoded protein: CSARLAGGSYEQYF.

This clonotype was seen more than once but under ten times. The chain employs TRBV2 and TRBJ2-3; D is ambiguous. Trimming stripped 6 bases from V and 1 base from J, with 11 bases between. The CDR3 has 14 residues. Germline CDR1 reads SNHLY; CDR2 reads FYNNEI. CDR3 in amino acids: CASSPSTRTDTQYF. In DNA, the CDR3 is TGTGCCAGCAGCCCCTCGACCCGCACAGATACGCAGTATTTT.

The gene calls are TRBV20-1 and TRBJ2-5; weak D call: TRBD1 (5 bases). V shed 0 bases and J shed 5 bases, with 10 bases lying between them. The CDR3 loop spans 13 amino acids. CDR1 DFQATT and CDR2 SNEGSKA come from the germline V gene (reference sequence). The CDR3: CSARDQGGETQYF. The CDR3 DNA sequence: TGCAGTGCTAGAGATCAGGGCGGCGAGACCCAGTACTTC.

This clonotype appeared a few times. The rearrangement uses TRBV12-3 or TRBV12-4 and TRBJ2-3; D is undetermined. The CDR3 sequence is 13 residues long. V lost 8 bases and J lost 2, with 11 bases in between. CDR3 amino acids: CASVIASTDTQYF. The CDR3 DNA follows: TGTGCCAGCGTCATAGCCTCCACAGATACGCAGTATTTT.

V is TRBV10-3 and J is TRBJ1-5, with TRBD1 as a possible D gene (5 bases). Trimming took 0 bases from V and 3 from J, leaving 12 bases between them. CDR1 ENHRY and CDR2 SYGVKD come from the germline V gene. CDR3 length: 16 amino acids. The CDR3 DNA follows: TGTGCCATCAGTGAGTCGTCAGGGAAGGTCAATCAGCCCCAGCATTTT. Protein sequence: CAISESSGKVNQPQHF.

The CDR3 protein is CASAQALSGLAGTDTQYF. Here the CDR3 DNA reads TGTGCCAGCGCCCAAGCCCTAAGTGGACTAGCAGGGACAGATACGCAGTATTTT. The chain carries TRBV18 and TRBJ2-3; 8 nucleotides match TRBD2. Germline CDR1 and CDR2: KGHSH and LQKENI. Losses at the gene ends were 8 bases for V and 3 bases for J; bases not matched to a gene: 19. The CDR3 length is 18 residues.

This chain links TRBV28 with TRBJ1-5, with D unresolved. Trimming stripped 5 bases from V and 3 bases from J, with 11 bases between. This CDR3 comprises 14 residues. Germline CDR1 MDHEN, CDR2 SYDVKM. The CDR3 reads CASSAPPYNQPQHF. For the CDR3, the DNA is TGTGCCAGCAGTGCTCCGCCCTACAATCAGCCCCAGCATTTT. The full variable domain, completed using reference TRBV28 and TRBJ1-5, is DVKVTQSSRYLVKRTGEKVFLECVQDMDHENMFWYRQDPGLGLRLIYFSYDVKMKEKGDIPEGYSVSREKKERFSLILESASTNQTSMYLCASSAPPYNQPQHFGDGTRLSIL.

The chain recombines TRBV20-1 with TRBJ2-7; 8 positions match TRBD1. The J segment lost 0 bases and the V segment lost 0 bases, leaving 7 bases of the junction unmatched. CDR3 length equals 16 residues. Per the germline V gene, CDR1 is DFQATT and CDR2 is SNEGSKA (reference sequence). This chain's CDR3 is CSARDRGRGHSYEQYF. The CDR3 DNA reads TGCAGTGCTAGAGATCGGGGCAGGGGGCACTCCTACGAGCAGTACTTC.

The V gene is TRBV20-1, the J gene TRBJ2-6, with 12 bases lining up with TRBD2. The CDR3 covers 19 residues. Germline lookup yields CDR1 DFQATT and CDR2 SNEGSKA (reference sequence). The junction had 6 bases not matched to a gene; V was cut back by 0 bases and J by 0 bases. This CDR3 reads CSARDLSTSGGSGANVLTF. The CDR3 nucleotides read TGCAGTGCTAGAGATCTCTCGACTAGCGGGGGCTCTGGGGCCAACGTCCTGACTTTC.

The chain employs TRBV6-1 and TRBJ1-2; no clear D. V lost 8 bases, J lost 7 bases, and 11 bases lay in between. The CDR3 is 11 residues long. CDR1 MNHNS and CDR2 SASEGT come from the germline V gene. This chain's CDR3 is CASGGLSGYTF. CDR3 bases: TGTGCCAGCGGCGGGCTTAGTGGCTACACCTTC.

This sequence joins TRBV18 and TRBJ2-3, with D tentatively TRBD2 (5 bases). V was shortened by 4 bases and J by 2 bases, with 13 bases between the two germline ends. The CDR3 is made up of 15 amino acids. Germline V gene data show CDR1 as KGHSH and CDR2 as LQKENI. CDR3 sequence: CASSRRGGFTDTQYF. CDR3 DNA sequence: TGTGCCAGCTCACGACGGGGTGGATTCACAGATACGCAGTATTTT.